Below, 32 T cell receptor beta chains from the same sample are listed, as sequenced in a study of blood T cell repertoires in COVID-19. The method was immunoSEQ multiplex PCR; TCRdb's version includes in-frame clones alone and lacks a portion of them. The data show fewer than 250,000 clones, about 80% seen once. The sequenced sample consisted of peripheral blood. Receptor source: an elderly woman with acute or convalescent COVID-19.

On this clone: Other DNA sequences of this sample code for an identical CDR3. This chain joins TRBV9 and TRBJ1-2, with D possibly matching TRBD1 (5 bases). V gave up 4 bases and J gave up 4 bases, with 8 bases separating them. The CDR3 loop spans 12 amino acids. Germline CDR1 is SGDLS and CDR2 is YYNGEE. The CDR3 spells CASSSDSYGYTF. The CDR3 DNA is TGTGCCAGCAGCTCAGACAGCTATGGCTACACCTTC.

About this clone: Mismatch with germline at one junction end may stem from a read error. The V and J genes are TRBV4-1 and TRBJ1-3; D is ambiguous. Germline CDR1 MGHRA, CDR2 YSYEKL. The CDR3 has 15 amino acids. DNA for the CDR3: TGCGCCAGCAGCAAAGAGGGCCCCTCTGGAAACACCATATATTTT. Translating gives CASSKEGPSGNTIYF.

V usage is TRBV15 and J usage is TRBJ1-2; no clear D gene. Per the germline V gene, CDR1 is LNHNV and CDR2 is YYDKDF (reference sequence). This CDR3 contains 13 residues. Trimming took off 9 bases at V and 4 bases at J, with 15 bases between the two ends. The CDR3 DNA sequence: TGTGCCACGGAGCCGATGGGTGGCTATGGCTACACCTTC. Amino acid sequence: CATEPMGGYGYTF. Supplemented by reference TRBV15 and TRBJ1-2, the full variable domain reads DAMVIQNPRYQVTQFGKPVTLSCSQTLNHNVMYWYQQKSSQAPKLLFHYYDKDFNNEADTPDNFQSRRPNTSFCFLDIRSPGLGDTAMYLCATEPMGGYGYTFGSGTRLTVV.

The gene calls are TRBV3-1 (or the pseudogene TRBV3-2) and TRBJ2-7; 7 bases are shared with TRBD1. Trimming removed 6 bases from V and 2 bases from J; junction bases left unmatched: 10. In germline, CDR1 is LGHDT, CDR2 YNNKEL (reference sequence). The CDR3 totals 15 residues. CDR3: CASSPRGQQTYEQYF. In DNA form, the CDR3 reads TGTGCCAGCAGTCCAAGGGGACAGCAAACCTACGAGCAGTACTTC.

The chain links TRBV6-2 or TRBV6-3 to TRBJ2-1; 9 positions agree with TRBD2. The V gene end was trimmed by 6 bases and the J gene end by 1 base; junction bases not matched to a gene: 7. The length of the CDR3 is 16 residues. CDR1 is MNHEY, CDR2 SVGEGT, per germline. CDR3 sequence (DNA): TGTGCCAGCAGCTCCCCGGGACTAGCTTCCTACAATGAGCAGTTCTTC. Amino acid sequence: CASSSPGLASYNEQFF.

The chain has TRBV18 and TRBJ1-2; 7 bases map to TRBD1. The CDR3 runs to 13 residues. Germline-derived CDR1 and CDR2 are KGHSH and LQKENI. With V trimmed by 5 bases and J by 7 bases, 7 bases remained unmatched. CDR3 in amino acids: CASSDRAWSGYTF. DNA of the CDR3: TGTGCCAGCTCAGACAGGGCTTGGAGTGGCTACACCTTC.

V usage is TRBV7-3 and J usage is TRBJ1-2; 9 bases are shared with TRBD1. Germline loops: CDR1 SGHTA, CDR2 FQGTGA. The CDR3 is 14 amino acids. The trim removed 6 bases at V and 8 bases at J, leaving 10 bases unmatched. The CDR3 here is CASSPQTGGGGYTF. The CDR3 coding sequence is TGTGCCAGCAGTCCACAAACAGGGGGCGGAGGCTACACCTTC.

The CDR3 here is CASSSGQGVYEQYF. The DNA for the CDR3 is TGTGCCAGCAGCTCTGGACAGGGGGTCTACGAGCAGTACTTC. The gene calls are TRBV11-3 and TRBJ2-7; 10 nucleotides agree with TRBD1. This CDR3 comprises 14 residues. The ends lost 4 bases at V and 3 bases at J; junction bases unmatched: 3. Per germline, CDR1 SGHNT and CDR2 YENEEA.

The V call is TRBV15, the J call TRBJ2-4; D gene ambiguous. The CDR3 sequence is 15 residues long. V was trimmed by 0 bases and J by 0 bases, leaving 6 bases between them. Germline V gene data show CDR1 as LNHNV and CDR2 as YYDKDF (reference sequence). The CDR3 nucleotides read TGTGCCACCAGCAGAGATCGACTAGCCAAAAACATTCAGTACTTC. This gives the protein CATSRDRLAKNIQYF.

The chain employs TRBV5-1 and TRBJ2-5; perhaps TRBD1 as D (6 bases). In germline, CDR1 is SGHRS, CDR2 YFSETQ. V was trimmed by 0 bases and J by 6 bases, leaving 12 bases between them. The CDR3 extends over 14 amino acids. CDR3 nucleotide sequence: TGCGCCAGCAGCTTGGAACAGGGTAGCCAGACCCAGTACTTC. Amino acids: CASSLEQGSQTQYF.

The V gene is TRBV11-2, the J gene TRBJ2-1, with TRBD2 identical over 10 bases. V dropped 1 base and J dropped 9; count of bases not matched to a gene: 6. The CDR3 spans 15 residues. The V gene's germline CDR1 is SGHAT and CDR2 FQNNGV. CDR3 coding DNA: TGTGCCAGCAGCTTAGGGGCTAGCGGGAGCGGTGAGCAGTTCTTC. It specifies CASSLGASGSGEQFF.

This rearrangement joins TRBV19 to TRBJ1-4, with D tentatively TRBD1 (5 bases). The V and J ends lost 2 bases and 6 bases respectively, with 13 bases between them. This CDR3 is 15 amino acids long. Germline CDR1 LNHDA, CDR2 SQIVND (reference sequence). DNA for the CDR3: TGTGCCAGTAGTATAAGGGCAGGGAGGTATGAAAAACTGTTTTTT. It specifies CASSIRAGRYEKLFF.

This rearrangement joins TRBV15 to TRBJ2-5; 12 bases are shared with TRBD2. This CDR3 is built from 16 residues. V was clipped by 0 bases and J by 5 bases; unmatched bases: 4. CDR1 LNHNV and CDR2 YYDKDF come from the germline V gene (reference sequence). This chain's CDR3 is CATSRETSGSTETQYF. The CDR3 nucleotides read TGTGCCACCAGCAGAGAGACTAGCGGGAGTACGGAGACCCAGTACTTC.

The table lists this clone with a few counts. This chain uses TRBV28 with TRBJ1-1; maybe TRBD1 (5 bases). Germline values: CDR1 MDHEN, CDR2 SYDVKM. This CDR3 is 15 amino acids long. V gave up 3 bases and J gave up 2 bases, with 13 bases separating them. The CDR3 DNA is TGTGCCAGCAGTTTGGGGGGACCTCTTAACACTGAAGCTTTCTTT. As protein: CASSLGGPLNTEAFF.

The V call is TRBV2, the J call TRBJ1-2; D is possibly TRBD1 (5 bases). Germline V gene lookup returns CDR1 SNHLY and CDR2 FYNNEI. The length of the CDR3 is 13 residues. Trimming took 2 bases from V and 6 from J, leaving 10 bases between them. Written as DNA, the CDR3 is TGTGCCAGCAGTGAAATGCGGGGGGATGGCTACACCTTC. Protein: CASSEMRGDGYTF.

The J gene is TRBJ2-7, the V gene TRBV21-1; the D call TRBD2 from the table was never checked on the DNA. TRBV21-1 represents a pseudogene. The CDR3 spans 18 residues. The CDR3 here is CASRSPGLAGVCSYEQYF. The CDR3 DNA reads TGTGCCAGCAGATCCCCGGGACTAGCGGGAGTCTGCTCCTACGAGCAGTACTTC.

Concerning this clone: Compared with germline, one end of the junction differs, possibly owing to a read error. The genes are TRBV7-7 and TRBJ1-1, with TRBD1 matching 10 bases. The length of the CDR3 is 15 residues. Per germline, CDR1 SSHAT and CDR2 FNYEAQ (reference sequence). CDR3: CASSVGQGGGTEAFF. The CDR3 DNA reads TGTGCTAGCAGCGTCGGACAGGGGGGAGGCACTGAAGCTTTCTTT.

The chain recombines TRBV5-1 with TRBJ2-7; TRBD1 agrees at 11 bases. The CDR3 has 17 residues. V lost 0 bases to trimming and J lost 0 bases; unmatched junction nucleotides: 5. Per the germline V gene, CDR1 is SGHRS and CDR2 is YFSETQ. The CDR3 coding sequence is TGCGCCAGCAGCTTGGGGGACAGGGGGTCCCCCTCCTACGAGCAGTACTTC. Translating it yields CASSLGDRGSPSYEQYF.

This sequence joins TRBV7-2 and TRBJ2-1, with 11 nucleotides matching TRBD2. Germline values: CDR1 SGHTA, CDR2 FQGNSA. This CDR3 comprises 16 residues. With V trimmed by 5 bases and J by 3 bases, 6 bases remained unmatched. CDR3 sequence (DNA): TGTGCCAGCAGCAAACTAGCGGGGGAGATCTACAATGAGCAGTTCTTC. Amino acid sequence: CASSKLAGEIYNEQFF.

In nucleotides, the CDR3 is TGTGCCAGTAGTATTCGACGGGGGGGCTCCGATACGCAGTATTTT. This encodes CASSIRRGGSDTQYF. The chain carries TRBV19 and TRBJ2-3; TRBD2 matches at 8 bases. Unmatched junction bases numbered 8, after V lost 3 bases and J lost 6 bases. The germline gives CDR1 LNHDA, CDR2 SQIVND (reference sequence). This CDR3 is 15 amino acids long. Complete variable domain (other parts from reference TRBV19 and TRBJ2-3): DGGITQSPKYLFRKEGQNVTLSCEQNLNHDAMYWYRQDPGQGLRLIYYSQIVNDFQKGDIAEGYSVSREKKESFPLTVTSAQKNPTAFYLCASSIRRGGSDTQYFGPGTRLTVL.

The chain employs TRBV29-1 and TRBJ2-1; TRBD2 aligns across 14 bases. Trimming cost V 3 bases and J 4 bases; bases outside gene matches: 11. Germline CDR1 SQVTM, CDR2 ANQGSEA. This CDR3 has 18 amino acids. CDR3 region: CSVDLVGLAGVPYNEQFF. In nucleotides, the CDR3 is TGCAGCGTTGATCTAGTGGGACTAGCGGGAGTACCTTACAATGAGCAGTTCTTC.

The chain carries TRBV15 and TRBJ1-5; 9 positions agree with TRBD1. The germline CDR1 and CDR2 sequences are LNHNV and YYDKDF (reference sequence). The length of the CDR3 is 17 residues. V trimming: 0 bases; J trimming: 4 bases; junction bases outside the gene matches: 7. The CDR3 sequence: CATSRDRGQGTNQPQHF. The CDR3, as DNA: TGTGCCACCAGCAGAGATAGGGGACAGGGTACGAATCAGCCCCAGCATTTT.

The gene calls are TRBV15 and TRBJ2-7; perhaps TRBD2 as D (5 bases). The germline V gene encodes CDR1 LNHNV and CDR2 YYDKDF (reference sequence). The CDR3 covers 14 residues. Trimming left V 1 base short and J 2 bases short, with 9 bases between. CDR3 nucleotide sequence: TGTGCCACCAGCAGAGGAGGGTCCGCCTACGAGCAGTACTTC. Translation: CATSRGGSAYEQYF.

The genes are TRBV28 and TRBJ1-1, with a possible D match to TRBD1 (6 bases). From germline, CDR1 is MDHEN and CDR2 SYDVKM. V was clipped by 6 bases and J by 8 bases, with 13 bases between them. This CDR3 region has 12 residues. The CDR3 loop is CASSLYTGEAFF. CDR3 bases: TGTGCCAGCAGCCTTTATACAGGGGAAGCTTTCTTT. The whole variable domain, filled in from reference TRBV28 and TRBJ1-1, reads DVKVTQSSRYLVKRTGEKVFLECVQDMDHENMFWYRQDPGLGLRLIYFSYDVKMKEKGDIPEGYSVSREKKERFSLILESASTNQTSMYLCASSLYTGEAFFGQGTRLTVV.

The chain couples TRBV13 to TRBJ1-1; 7 nucleotides align to TRBD1. CDR3 length: 14 amino acids. The germline CDR1 and CDR2 sequences are PRHDT and FYEKMQ (reference sequence). The V and J ends lost 5 bases and 4 bases, in that order; junction bases with no gene match: 7. The CDR3 DNA reads TGTGCCAGCAGCCGAGCCGCAGGGGGCACTGAAGCTTTCTTT. It yields the protein CASSRAAGGTEAFF.

The DNA for the CDR3 is TGTGCCAGCAGCTTAGAGGGTAGCAATCAGCCCCAGCATTTT. This sequence encodes CASSLEGSNQPQHF. The J gene is TRBJ1-5, the V gene TRBV5-4; D is undetermined. Looked up from germline, CDR1 is SGHNT and CDR2 is YYREEE (reference sequence). There are 14 residues in the CDR3. V was shortened by 2 bases and J by 0 bases, with 6 bases between the two germline ends.

This chain connects TRBV28 to TRBJ2-2; D is perhaps TRBD2 (6 bases). The CDR3 is made up of 14 amino acids. Germline V gene data show CDR1 as MDHEN and CDR2 as SYDVKM. Trimming pared 4 bases from V and 6 bases from J, leaving 12 bases between. CDR3 coding DNA: TGTGCCAGCAGTTCGACTAGTTACGCCGGGGAGCTGTTTTTT. As protein: CASSSTSYAGELFF.

This clone has just one count. The CDR3 DNA is TGTGCCAGCAGCTTAGCGGGGACAGGGTCTAGCACAGATACGCAGTATTTT. Translating it yields CASSLAGTGSSTDTQYF. This sequence joins TRBV7-2 and TRBJ2-3, with 9 bases identical to TRBD1. CDR1 SGHTA and CDR2 FQGNSA come from the germline V gene. This CDR3 has 17 residues. The junction had 4 bases not matched to a gene; V was cut back by 0 bases and J by 0 bases. Full variable domain (missing parts from reference TRBV7-2 and TRBJ2-3): GAGVSQSPSNKVTEKGKDVELRCDPISGHTALYWYRQSLGQGLEFLIYFQGNSAPDKSGLPSDRFSAERTGGSVSTLTIQRTQQEDSAVYLCASSLAGTGSSTDTQYFGPGTRLTVL.

The gene calls are TRBV4-3 and TRBJ1-3; D possibly corresponds to TRBD1 (6 bases). The CDR3 contains 15 residues. Trimming took 3 bases from V and 0 from J, leaving 9 bases between them. CDR1 and CDR2 (germline): LGHNA, YSLEER. The CDR3 DNA reads as TGCGCCAGCAGCCAGGGAGGGGGCTCTGGAAACACCATATATTTT. This sequence encodes CASSQGGGSGNTIYF.

The rearrangement uses TRBV19 and TRBJ2-1, with D possibly being TRBD1 (5 bases). Trimming took 5 bases from V and 2 from J, leaving 7 bases between them. Germline lookup yields CDR1 LNHDA and CDR2 SQIVND (reference sequence). The CDR3 totals 13 residues. DNA of the CDR3: TGTGCCAGTAGTCAGGGAACCTACAATGAGCAGTTCTTC. It is translated as CASSQGTYNEQFF. The entire variable domain, with the rest obtained from reference TRBV19 and TRBJ2-1, is as follows: DGGITQSPKYLFRKEGQNVTLSCEQNLNHDAMYWYRQDPGQGLRLIYYSQIVNDFQKGDIAEGYSVSREKKESFPLTVTSAQKNPTAFYLCASSQGTYNEQFFGPGTRLTVL.

This clone was observed a handful of times. V and J are TRBV5-4 and TRBJ1-6, with 9 positions matching TRBD1. Germline V gene lookup returns CDR1 SGHNT and CDR2 YYREEE (reference sequence). There are 15 residues in the CDR3. The junction had 9 bases not matched to a gene; V was cut back by 4 bases and J by 10 bases. The CDR3 reads CASSQDRGVGSPLHF. In DNA, the CDR3 is TGTGCCAGCAGCCAGGACAGGGGTGTCGGGTCACCCCTCCACTTT.

V is TRBV9 and J is TRBJ2-2, with 8 positions matching TRBD2. This CDR3 has 17 residues. Germline loops: CDR1 SGDLS, CDR2 YYNGEE. V gave up 4 bases and J gave up 4 bases; unmatched junction bases: 12. CDR3: CASSPRGRGVTTGELFF. As DNA, the CDR3 is TGTGCCAGCAGCCCCCGGGGGCGGGGGGTTACCACCGGGGAGCTGTTTTTT.